This T cell receptor (beta chain) is from a study of cytomegalovirus exposure and HLA in healthy donors. Primers: 60 Vbeta forward and 13 Jbeta reverse. TCRdb's copy holds only in-frame clones and misses some; the assay was immunoSEQ multiplex PCR. The listing records about 200,000 clones. Note on this clone: The antigen is undetermined.

Overall study results and limits: What was likely a sequencing artifact was a cluster of highly shared sequence variants. The study had only CMV serostatus as immune exposure information.

With V trimmed by 2 bases and J by 2 bases, 1 base remained unmatched. The CDR3 length is 15 residues. The germline CDR1 and CDR2 sequences are SGHRS and YFSETQ. Sequencing used PBMCs. The chain couples TRBV5-1 to TRBJ2-1; 10 nucleotides match TRBD2. This clonotype was obtained from a boy younger than 18 in good health and CMV-seronegative. CDR3 in amino acids: CASSLSGGAYNEQFF. CDR3 sequence (DNA): TGCGCCAGCAGCTTAAGCGGGGGGGCCTACAATGAGCAGTTCTTC.